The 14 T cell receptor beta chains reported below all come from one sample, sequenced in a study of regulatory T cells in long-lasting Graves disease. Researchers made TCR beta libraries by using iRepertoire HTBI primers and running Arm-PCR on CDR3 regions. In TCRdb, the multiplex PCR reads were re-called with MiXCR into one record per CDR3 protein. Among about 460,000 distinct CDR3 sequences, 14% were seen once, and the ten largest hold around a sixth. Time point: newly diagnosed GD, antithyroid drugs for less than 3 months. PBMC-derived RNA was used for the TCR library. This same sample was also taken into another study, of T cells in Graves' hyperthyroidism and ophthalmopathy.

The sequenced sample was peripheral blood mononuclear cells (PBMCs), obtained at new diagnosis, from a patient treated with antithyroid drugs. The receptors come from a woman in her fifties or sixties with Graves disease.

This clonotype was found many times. CDR3 nucleotide sequence: TGTGCCAGCAGTGGGGTTTTGAGGACGGCCTACAATGAGCAGTTCTTC. Amino acids: CASSGVLRTAYNEQFF. The chain combines TRBV6-2 or TRBV6-3 with TRBJ2-1; D unresolved. The CDR3 is 16 amino acids. Germline V CDR1 and CDR2: MNHEY, SVGEGT. V gave up 5 bases and J gave up 2 bases, with 16 bases separating them.

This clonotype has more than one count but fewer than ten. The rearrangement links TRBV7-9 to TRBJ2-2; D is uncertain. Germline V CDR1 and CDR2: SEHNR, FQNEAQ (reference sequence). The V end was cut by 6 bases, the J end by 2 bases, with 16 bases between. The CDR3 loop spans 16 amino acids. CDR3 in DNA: TGTGCCAGCAGACCCCCGAGCAGCCTCAACACCGGGGAGCTGTTTTTT. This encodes CASRPPSSLNTGELFF.

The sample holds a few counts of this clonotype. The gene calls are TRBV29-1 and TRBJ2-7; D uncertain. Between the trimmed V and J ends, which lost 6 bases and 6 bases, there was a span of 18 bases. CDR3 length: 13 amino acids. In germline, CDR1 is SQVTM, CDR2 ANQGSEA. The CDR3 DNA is TGCAGCGTGAAATTCAGGTCCCTTGGCGAGCAGTACTTC. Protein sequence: CSVKFRSLGEQYF.

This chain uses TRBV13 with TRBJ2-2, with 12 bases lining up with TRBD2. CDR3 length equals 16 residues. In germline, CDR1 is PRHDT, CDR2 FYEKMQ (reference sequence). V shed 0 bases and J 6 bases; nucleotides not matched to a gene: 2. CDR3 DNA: TGTGCCAGCAGCTTAGGCCTAGCGGGAGGGCCCGGGGAGCTGTTTTTT. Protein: CASSLGLAGGPGELFF. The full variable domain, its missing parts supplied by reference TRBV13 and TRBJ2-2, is AAGVIQSPRHLIKEKRETATLKCYPIPRHDTVYWYQQGPGQDPQFLISFYEKMQSDKGSIPDRFSAQQFSDYHSELNMSSLELGDSALYFCASSLGLAGGPGELFFGEGSRLTVL.

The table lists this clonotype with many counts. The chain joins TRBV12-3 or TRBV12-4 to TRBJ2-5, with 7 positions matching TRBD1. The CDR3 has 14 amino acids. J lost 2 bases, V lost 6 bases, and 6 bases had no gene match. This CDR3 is CASRDPTGQETQYF. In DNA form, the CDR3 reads TGTGCCAGCAGGGACCCGACAGGGCAAGAGACCCAGTACTTC.

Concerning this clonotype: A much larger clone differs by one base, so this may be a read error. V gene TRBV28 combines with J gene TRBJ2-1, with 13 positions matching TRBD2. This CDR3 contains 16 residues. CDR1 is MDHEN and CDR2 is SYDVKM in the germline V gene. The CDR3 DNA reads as TGTGCCAGCAGTCCTGGACTAGCGGGAGTGTCTAATGAGCGGTTCTTC. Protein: CASSPGLAGVSNERFF.

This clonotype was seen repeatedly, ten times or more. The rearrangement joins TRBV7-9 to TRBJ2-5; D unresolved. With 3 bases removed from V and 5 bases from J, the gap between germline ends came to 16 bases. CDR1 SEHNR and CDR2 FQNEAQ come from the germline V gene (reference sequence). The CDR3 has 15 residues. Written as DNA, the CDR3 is TGTGCCAGCAGCTTCGGACGCAACGTAAGGGAGACCCAGTACTTC. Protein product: CASSFGRNVRETQYF.

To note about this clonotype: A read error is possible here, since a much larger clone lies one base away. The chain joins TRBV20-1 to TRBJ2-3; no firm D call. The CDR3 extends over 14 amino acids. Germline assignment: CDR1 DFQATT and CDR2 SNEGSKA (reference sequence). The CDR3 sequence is CNARLSSVSDTQYF. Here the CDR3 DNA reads TGCAATGCTAGACTGTCTAGTGTCTCGGATACGCAGTATTTT.

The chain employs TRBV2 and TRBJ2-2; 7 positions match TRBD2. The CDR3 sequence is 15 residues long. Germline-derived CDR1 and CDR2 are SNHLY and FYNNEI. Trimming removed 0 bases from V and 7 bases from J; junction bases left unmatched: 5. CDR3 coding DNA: TGTGCCAGCAGTGAAGCGGGTGGCGGGAGCGGGGAGCTGTTTTTT. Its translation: CASSEAGGGSGELFF.

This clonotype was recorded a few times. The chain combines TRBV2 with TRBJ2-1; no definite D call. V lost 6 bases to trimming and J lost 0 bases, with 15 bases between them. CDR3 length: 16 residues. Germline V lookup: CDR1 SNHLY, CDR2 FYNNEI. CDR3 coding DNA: TGTGCCAGCAGCCACCACCAAGGCAGCTCCTACAATGAGCAGTTCTTC. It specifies CASSHHQGSSYNEQFF.

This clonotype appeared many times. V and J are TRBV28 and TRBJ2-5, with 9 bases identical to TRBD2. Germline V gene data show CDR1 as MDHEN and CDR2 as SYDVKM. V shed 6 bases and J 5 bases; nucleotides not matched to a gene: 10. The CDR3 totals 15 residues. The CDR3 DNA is TGTGCCAGCAGCACACGGGCGGGAGGGTTCGAGACCCAGTACTTC. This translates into CASSTRAGGFETQYF.

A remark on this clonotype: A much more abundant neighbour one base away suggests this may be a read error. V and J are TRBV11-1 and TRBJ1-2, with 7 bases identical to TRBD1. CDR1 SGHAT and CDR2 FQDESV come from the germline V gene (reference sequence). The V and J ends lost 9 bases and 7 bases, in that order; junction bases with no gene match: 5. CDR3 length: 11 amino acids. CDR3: CASGTEGGYTF. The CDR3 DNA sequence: TGTGCCAGTGGGACAGAAGGTGGCTACACCTTC.

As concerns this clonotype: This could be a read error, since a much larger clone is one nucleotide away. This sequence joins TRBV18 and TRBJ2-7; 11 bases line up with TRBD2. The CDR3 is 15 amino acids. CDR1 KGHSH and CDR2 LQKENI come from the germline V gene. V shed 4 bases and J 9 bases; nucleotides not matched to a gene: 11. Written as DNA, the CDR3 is TGTGCCAGCTCACTTTTAGCGGGAGGGCCGGACGGGCAGTACTTC. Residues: CASSLLAGGPDGQYF. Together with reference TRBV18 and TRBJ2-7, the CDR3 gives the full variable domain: NAGVMQNPRHLVRRRGQEARLRCSPMKGHSHVYWYRQLPEEGLKFMVYLQKENIIDESGMPKERFSAEFPKEGPSILRIQQVVRGDSAAYFCASSLLAGGPDGQYFGPGTRLTVT.

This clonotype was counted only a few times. The CDR3 DNA follows: TGTGCCAGCAGTTCCGACAGACAACTTAATGAAAAACTGTTTTTT. This codes for CASSSDRQLNEKLFF. The chain recombines TRBV7-9 with TRBJ1-4; tentatively, D is TRBD1 (5 bases). The CDR3 is 15 residues long. V lost 6 bases and J 4 bases, leaving 15 bases between the germline ends. Germline V CDR1 and CDR2: SEHNR, FQNEAQ (reference sequence).